This TCR beta chain was identified during a study of blood T cells in healthy people across ages. For the study at large: Template switching picked up about one barcoded beta molecule for each two T cells.

This clonotype showed up just a few times. This CDR3 spans 13 amino acids. Between the trimmed V and J ends, which lost 1 base and 6 bases, there was a span of 10 bases. CDR1 is DFQATT, CDR2 SNEGSKA, per germline (reference sequence). Alongside a J-beta primer mix, a sample-barcoded 5' primer served in a second PCR lasting about 7 to 11 cycles. MiXCR, run by TCRdb on the 5' RACE reads, gives a single entry per CDR3 protein. This table has over 1,300,000 distinct CDR3 sequences, approximately 59% appearing once. Sequencing was done on a sample of blood. This TCR was recovered from a man younger than 35 in good health. The rearrangement uses TRBV20-1 and TRBJ1-5; D gene unclear. Here the CDR3 reads CSARGSLAQPQHF. For the CDR3, the DNA is TGCAGTGCTAGAGGGTCGCTTGCTCAGCCCCAGCATTTT.